This section outlines one TCR beta chain sequence together with its context. Here immunoSEQ multiplex PCR was the method, and the copy in TCRdb shows in-frame clones only, minus some. Among roughly 150,000 clones listed, around nine tenths were seen once. The sample is drawn from a study of blood T cell repertoires in COVID-19. As for the study in general: COVID-19 samples, acute and convalescent, were from the United States, Italy and Spain. In each case, the material was cDNA or gDNA derived from T cells, B-cell-depleted T cells, or PBMCs.

Germline V gives CDR1 MNHNY, CDR2 SVGAGI (reference sequence). The CDR3 covers 20 residues. V gave up 6 bases and J gave up 0 bases; unmatched junction bases: 15. The chain combines TRBV6-6 with TRBJ2-1; the match to TRBD2 covers 12 bases. Input material: peripheral blood. The receptor was derived from a man in his fifties who had recovered from COVID-19. Written as DNA, the CDR3 is TGTGCCAGCAGCCCCCCCCTGGGACTAGCGGGCCCCAGCTCCTACAATGAGCAGTTCTTC. It specifies CASSPPLGLAGPSSYNEQFF.